This TCR beta chain was sequenced during a study of shared clonotypes between healthy human individuals. With V trimmed by 0 bases and J by 5 bases, 3 bases remained unmatched. Germline V CDR1 and CDR2: SGHTA, FQGTGA. The CDR3 is 14 amino acids. Method: immunoSEQ multiplex PCR; TCRdb's copy keeps in-frame clones and lacks some. The sample lists some 2.4 million clones; approximately 94% were seen once. This clone was picked up a small number of times. This chain links TRBV7-3 with TRBJ1-1; 7 nucleotides line up with TRBD1. This sequence originates from a man aged 18 to 35 in good health. Some clones in this sample may be carry-over from other donors' samples. The sequencing input was naive CD4+ T cells from PBMCs. Subset denoted: CD45RA+ positively selected. The CDR3 protein is CASSLTQGDTEAFF. CDR3 nucleotides: TGTGCCAGCAGCTTAACCCAGGGGGATACTGAAGCTTTCTTT. Complete variable domain (other parts from reference TRBV7-3 and TRBJ1-1): GAGVSQTPSNKVTEKGKYVELRCDPISGHTALYWYRQSLGQGPEFLIYFQGTGAADDSGLPNDRFFAVRPEGSVSTLKIQRTERGDSAVYLCASSLTQGDTEAFFGQGTRLTVV.